This T cell receptor (beta chain) was recorded in a study of blood T cell repertoires in COVID-19. Whole-study context: Samples taken during acute and convalescent COVID-19 were collected in the United States, Italy and Spain.

CDR3 length: 15 residues. Germline assignment: CDR1 SGHKS and CDR2 YYEKEE (reference sequence). V gave up 3 bases and J gave up 4 bases, with 16 bases separating them. In the original analysis: The assay estimated nucleated cells by amplifying reference gene primers. The assay was immunoSEQ multiplex PCR, and TCRdb's table has in-frame clones only and misses some. The D gene and trimming were derived from the DNA, and the V and J assignments and clone size from that table. The table lists 100,000 to 150,000 clones, around four fifths of them singletons. The clonotype comes from a human donor in a cohort sampled during active COVID-19. The V gene is TRBV5-5, the J gene TRBJ1-1; a weak D match, TRBD1 (5 bases). The material sequenced was peripheral blood. Here the CDR3 DNA reads TGTGCCAGCAGCTCGCGGGACGGGAGGGGCACTGAAGCTTTCTTT. Translating it yields CASSSRDGRGTEAFF.